These T cell receptor beta chains were read from a single sample in a study of blood T cell repertoires in COVID-19. The method was immunoSEQ multiplex PCR; TCRdb's version includes in-frame clones alone and lacks a portion of them. Of some 78,000 clones in the sample, 65% to 85% are singletons; the top ten hold roughly 3.5%. The sample comprised peripheral blood. These receptors were taken from a man aged 45-60 years with acute or convalescent COVID-19. CDR3s include the opening cysteine and the closing phenylalanine or tryptophan. A D gene is named only where the DNA matches it firmly. Size tells how often a clone was seen (once, few, many) or the class of an expanded clone, and some rows leave it out.

d_call,j_call,v_call,clone_size,cdr3_aa,cdr3_nt
-,TRBJ1-2,TRBV27,-,CASRPQGKDGYTF,TGTGCCAGCAGACCGCAGGGGAAAGATGGCTACACCTTC
-,TRBJ2-1,TRBV9,-,CASSVDGTFYNEQFF,TGTGCCAGCAGCGTAGACGGGACTTTCTACAATGAGCAGTTCTTC
TRBD1,TRBJ2-7,TRBV2,-,CASSEQRVGQGYEQYF,TGTGCCAGCAGTGAACAGCGTGTGGGACAGGGGTACGAGCAGTACTTC
-,TRBJ1-3,TRBV30,-,CAWSPGGGNTIYF,TGTGCCTGGAGCCCTGGGGGCGGAAACACCATATATTTT
TRBD1,TRBJ1-4,TRBV3-1/TRBV3-2,-,CASSHGTGLGEKLFF,TGTGCCAGCAGCCATGGGACAGGGCTTGGAGAAAAACTGTTTTTT
-,TRBJ2-3,TRBV28,few,CASSLTVDTQYF,TGTGCCAGCAGTTTGACAGTGGATACGCAGTATTTT
TRBD1,TRBJ2-1,TRBV27,-,CASGKGQILYNEQFF,TGTGCCAGCGGGAAGGGACAGATACTCTACAATGAGCAGTTCTTC
TRBD1,TRBJ1-2,TRBV19,once,CASGMDRGILGYTF,TGTGCCAGTGGGATGGACAGGGGGATATTGGGCTACACCTTC
-,TRBJ1-4,TRBV5-4,few,CASSLGLGGVNEKLFF,TGTGCCAGCAGCTTGGGCCTAGGGGGTGTTAATGAAAAACTGTTTTTT
-,TRBJ1-1,TRBV5-4,-,CASSPGGGRTEAFF,TGTGCCAGCAGCCCCGGCGGGGGGAGGACTGAAGCTTTCTTT
TRBD2,TRBJ2-1,TRBV5-6,few,CASSLRPSSGRAAYNEQFF,TGTGCCAGCAGCTTGAGGCCCTCTAGCGGAAGGGCCGCCTACAATGAGCAGTTCTTC
-,TRBJ2-7,TRBV6-5,-,CASRSGDLSYEQYF,TGTGCCAGCAGGTCAGGGGACCTCTCCTACGAGCAGTACTTC
TRBD2,TRBJ2-2,TRBV29-1,-,CSVTGGTGELFF,TGCAGCGTGACGGGGGGTACCGGGGAGCTGTTTTTT
TRBD1,TRBJ1-5,TRBV7-9,-,CASSSKGDRGCQPQHF,TGTGCCAGCAGCTCTAAGGGAGACAGGGGTTGCCAGCCCCAGCATTTT
TRBD2,TRBJ2-7,TRBV2,-,CASSVSGFPEQYF,TGTGCCAGCAGTGTTAGCGGGTTTCCCGAGCAGTACTTC
TRBD1,TRBJ1-1,TRBV27,-,CASSMTGTNTEAFF,TGTGCCAGCAGTATGACAGGGACTAACACTGAAGCTTTCTTT
TRBD1,TRBJ2-3,TRBV28,-,CASSKTGGTDTQYF,TGTGCCAGCAGTAAGACAGGGGGCACAGATACGCAGTATTTT
-,TRBJ2-3,TRBV14,once,CASSQDLTGTDTQYF,TGTGCCAGCAGCCAAGATCTTACGGGCACAGATACGCAGTATTTT
TRBD1,TRBJ2-4,TRBV10-1,-,CASSTDRVGKNIQYF,TGCGCCAGCAGCACCGACAGGGTGGGAAAAAACATTCAGTACTTC
TRBD2,TRBJ2-1,TRBV28,-,CASSRPGLAGAYNEQFF,TGTGCCAGCAGTCGACCGGGACTAGCGGGAGCATACAATGAGCAGTTCTTC
TRBD1,TRBJ1-1,TRBV2,-,CASSRQGPETEAFF,TGTGCCAGCAGTCGACAGGGGCCAGAGACTGAAGCTTTCTTT
TRBD1,TRBJ1-5,TRBV12-5,-,CASGLVLGQGGQPQHF,TGTGCTAGTGGTTTGGTACTAGGGCAGGGGGGTCAGCCCCAGCATTTT
-,TRBJ2-7,TRBV11-3,-,CASSQTGAKGGYEQYF,TGTGCCAGCAGCCAGACGGGAGCGAAGGGAGGATACGAGCAGTACTTC